The 21 T cell receptor beta chains below were found in one sample sequenced in a study of OX40 agonist ivuxolimab in advanced cancers. The data were produced by immunoSEQ multiplex PCR, yet TCRdb's version contains in-frame clones alone and is incomplete. The sample has some 42,000 clones, about 79% seen once. Sequenced here: CD4+ or CD8+ T cells sorted from blood, sampled in a trial of the OX40 agonist ivuxolimab. The receptor set was obtained from an adult with an advanced solid tumor such as melanoma, head and neck, liver or kidney cancer.

The chain couples TRBV4-1 to TRBJ2-7; 9 nucleotides match TRBD1. Per germline, CDR1 MGHRA and CDR2 YSYEKL. V was clipped by 1 base and J by 3 bases; unmatched bases: 4. CDR3 length: 15 amino acids. The CDR3 sequence is CASSQGGQGGYEQYF. DNA for the CDR3: TGCGCCAGCAGCCAAGGGGGACAGGGCGGCTACGAGCAGTACTTC.

J is TRBJ2-5 and V is TRBV5-1, with 11 positions matching TRBD2. Germline CDR1 and CDR2: SGHRS and YFSETQ. The J segment lost 5 bases and the V segment lost 3 bases, leaving 3 bases of the junction unmatched. The CDR3 has 14 amino acids. The CDR3, as DNA: TGCGCCAGCAGCTCTTCTAGCGGGGGGGAGACCCAGTACTTC. Translation gives CASSSSSGGETQYF.

V and J are TRBV7-9 and TRBJ1-1; 8 bases map to TRBD1. CDR1 is SEHNR, CDR2 FQNEAQ, per germline (reference sequence). The CDR3 runs to 14 residues. J lost 4 bases, V lost 3 bases, and 4 bases had no gene match. In DNA form, the CDR3 reads TGTGCCAGCAGCTTTTCCGACAGGGGCACTGAAGCTTTCTTT. Translation gives CASSFSDRGTEAFF.

The genes are TRBV12-5 and TRBJ2-2; 7 bases are shared with TRBD1. V lost 0 bases and J lost 2; bases outside the gene matches: 6. There are 17 residues in the CDR3. CDR1 is LGHNT and CDR2 is FRNRAP in the germline V gene. The CDR3 bases are TGTGCTAGTGGTTTGGTATCCGGGACAGCTAACACCGGGGAGCTGTTTTTT. Protein sequence: CASGLVSGTANTGELFF. Full variable domain (rest looked up from reference TRBV12-5 and TRBJ2-2): DARVTQTPRHKVTEMGQEVTMRCQPILGHNTVFWYRQTMMQGLELLAYFRNRAPLDDSGMPKDRFSAEMPDATLATLKIQPSEPRDSAVYFCASGLVSGTANTGELFFGEGSRLTVL.

The gene calls are TRBV9 and TRBJ2-2; TRBD2 agrees at 9 bases. V was clipped by 6 bases and J by 3 bases; unmatched bases: 6. The CDR3 has 15 residues. Germline V gene data show CDR1 as SGDLS and CDR2 as YYNGEE. The CDR3 protein is CASTISGGYTGELFF. The CDR3 region has the DNA TGTGCCAGCACCATTAGCGGGGGATACACCGGGGAGCTGTTTTTT. Based on the CDR3 plus reference TRBV9 and TRBJ2-2, the full variable domain is DSGVTQTPKHLITATGQRVTLRCSPRSGDLSVYWYQQSLDQGLQFLIQYYNGEERAKGNILERFSAQQFPDLHSELNLSSLELGDSALYFCASTISGGYTGELFFGEGSRLTVL.

The V call is TRBV14, the J call TRBJ1-2, with TRBD1 matching 12 bases. Germline V CDR1 and CDR2: SGHDN, FVKESK. V lost 4 bases to trimming and J lost 8 bases; unmatched junction nucleotides: 8. The CDR3 runs to 15 residues. CDR3 sequence (DNA): TGTGCCAGCAGCCTTTTCCGGGACAGGGGGCAAGGCTACACCTTC. This gives the protein CASSLFRDRGQGYTF.

The chain is built from TRBV4-3 and TRBJ2-5, with no clear D. Trimming removed 2 bases from V and 4 bases from J, with 11 bases in between. CDR1 LGHNA and CDR2 YSLEER come from the germline V gene. CDR3 size: 14 residues. The CDR3 DNA is TGCGCCAGCAGCCAATTAGAGACCGGAGAGACCCAGTACTTC. This translates into CASSQLETGETQYF.

This sequence joins TRBV10-2 and TRBJ2-1; 13 nucleotides align to TRBD2. V trimming: 7 bases; J trimming: 9 bases; junction bases outside the gene matches: 9. Per germline, CDR1 WSHSY and CDR2 SAAADI. The CDR3 runs 15 residues. The CDR3 DNA follows: TGCGCCAGCACCCTAACTAGCGGGGGGGCCTTTGAGCAGTTCTTC. This gives the protein CASTLTSGGAFEQFF.

This clone was picked up a small number of times. The chain combines TRBV7-6 with TRBJ2-7, with TRBD1 matching 9 bases. V gave up 3 bases and J gave up 6 bases; unmatched junction bases: 6. The CDR3 totals 14 residues. CDR1 is SGHVS and CDR2 is FNYEAQ in the germline V gene. CDR3 amino acids: CASSLRDRDPEQYF. The CDR3 DNA sequence: TGTGCCAGCAGCTTGAGGGACAGGGACCCCGAGCAGTACTTC. The full variable domain, rest sourced from reference TRBV7-6 and TRBJ2-7, is GAGVSQSPRYKVTKRGQDVALRCDPISGHVSLYWYRQALGQGPEFLTYFNYEAQQDKSGLPNDRFSAERPEGSISTLTIQRTEQRDSAMYRCASSLRDRDPEQYFGPGTRLTVT.

The DNA of the CDR3 is TGTGCCAGCAGCGTCTATAGCGGGAGGGCCACAGATACGCAGTATTTT. Protein product: CASSVYSGRATDTQYF. This chain joins TRBV9 and TRBJ2-3, with TRBD2 identical over 11 bases. CDR1 and CDR2 (germline): SGDLS, YYNGEE. This CDR3 contains 16 residues. The junction had 4 bases not matched to a gene; V was cut back by 2 bases and J by 2 bases.

The rearrangement links TRBV19 to TRBJ2-5, with TRBD2 matching 14 bases. V gave up 2 bases and J gave up 2 bases; unmatched junction bases: 10. Germline V gene lookup returns CDR1 LNHDA and CDR2 SQIVND (reference sequence). The length of the CDR3 is 19 residues. In DNA form, the CDR3 reads TGTGCCAGTAGTATAAGGAGCGGGACTAGCGGGAGCTGGCAAGAGACCCAGTACTTC. Translated: CASSIRSGTSGSWQETQYF.

The V and J genes are TRBV4-3 and TRBJ2-1, with 9 bases matching TRBD2. The CDR3 spans 18 residues. Germline V gene sequence: CDR1 LGHNA, CDR2 YSLEER. V lost 3 bases, J lost 4 bases, and 13 bases stayed unmatched. CDR3 DNA: TGCGCCAGCAGCCATGGGCTTGTAGCGGGAGAAGCGTACAATGAGCAGTTCTTC. This gives the protein CASSHGLVAGEAYNEQFF.

This clone has a single count. J is TRBJ2-1 and V is TRBV5-6; 10 nucleotides line up with TRBD2. V gave up 2 bases and J gave up 6 bases; unmatched junction bases: 2. The CDR3 contains 14 residues. Germline assignment: CDR1 SGHDT and CDR2 YYEEEE. The CDR3 DNA sequence: TGTGCCAGCAGCTTAACTAGCGGGGTCAATGAGCAGTTCTTC. Translation: CASSLTSGVNEQFF.

This clone was counted a single time. The rearrangement uses TRBV19 and TRBJ1-1; tentatively, D is TRBD1 (6 bases). The CDR3 extends over 15 amino acids. CDR1 is LNHDA and CDR2 is SQIVND in the germline V gene (reference sequence). Between the trimmed V and J ends, which lost 2 bases and 3 bases, there was a span of 13 bases. This CDR3 reads CASSILTGQDTEAFF. The DNA for the CDR3 is TGTGCCAGTAGTATACTCACAGGGCAAGACACTGAAGCTTTCTTT.

The rearrangement joins TRBV9 to TRBJ2-1; 8 nucleotides match TRBD2. Germline values: CDR1 SGDLS, CDR2 YYNGEE. V gave up 3 bases and J gave up 2 bases; unmatched junction bases: 4. The CDR3 spans 15 residues. The CDR3: CASSASGRAYNEQFF. CDR3 in DNA: TGTGCCAGCAGCGCGAGCGGGAGAGCCTACAATGAGCAGTTCTTC. Looking up the rest from reference TRBV9 and TRBJ2-1 gives the full variable domain: DSGVTQTPKHLITATGQRVTLRCSPRSGDLSVYWYQQSLDQGLQFLIQYYNGEERAKGNILERFSAQQFPDLHSELNLSSLELGDSALYFCASSASGRAYNEQFFGPGTRLTVL.

The chain has TRBV27 and TRBJ2-6, with D hard to call. The CDR3 runs to 13 residues. CDR1 and CDR2 from the germline V gene are MNHEY and SMNVEV (reference sequence). V was clipped by 6 bases and J by 0 bases, with 3 bases between them. CDR3 residues: CASSSSGANVLTF. The CDR3 DNA reads as TGTGCCAGCAGCTCCTCTGGGGCCAACGTCCTGACTTTC.

Only a few counts were recorded for this clone. J is TRBJ1-4 and V is TRBV14; D gene unclear. V was clipped by 4 bases and J by 11 bases, with 17 bases between them. CDR1 and CDR2 (germline): SGHDN, FVKESK. The CDR3 extends over 14 amino acids. The CDR3 DNA sequence: TGTGCCAGCAGCCTAAAGGGTCCATTTGCGAAACTGTTTTTT. Its protein product is CASSLKGPFAKLFF.

This chain joins TRBV9 and TRBJ2-3; maybe TRBD2 (8 bases). Trimming cost V 0 bases and J 6 bases, with 17 bases left between them. The CDR3 sequence is 16 residues long. Germline V gene sequence: CDR1 SGDLS, CDR2 YYNGEE. This chain's CDR3 is CASSVAGGRGLDTQYF. In DNA, the CDR3 is TGTGCCAGCAGCGTAGCGGGGGGGAGGGGGCTTGATACGCAGTATTTT.

The chain joins TRBV6-5 to TRBJ2-7; D is perhaps TRBD2 (7 bases). The germline CDR1 and CDR2 sequences are MNHEY and SVGAGI. This CDR3 is built from 15 residues. Trimming cost V 6 bases and J 3 bases, with 18 bases left between them. The chain's CDR3 is CASSRQASGLYEQYF. DNA of the CDR3: TGTGCCAGCAGCAGACAGGCTAGCGGACTCTACGAGCAGTACTTC.

The CDR3, as DNA: TGTGCCAGCAGCCTGACCGGGACAGACACTGAAGCTTTCTTT. This codes for CASSLTGTDTEAFF. The chain has TRBV7-9 and TRBJ1-1, with TRBD1 matching over 7 bases. Germline V lookup: CDR1 SEHNR, CDR2 FQNEAQ (reference sequence). The CDR3 has 14 amino acids. V lost 5 bases, J lost 3 bases, and 6 bases stayed unmatched.

The V and J genes are TRBV6-4 and TRBJ2-2; D gene uncertain. The CDR3 has 15 residues. Germline values: CDR1 MRHNA, CDR2 SNTAGT. Trimming took 7 bases from V and 6 from J, leaving 18 bases between them. The chain's CDR3 is CASKRPSIGAGELFF. CDR3 DNA sequence: TGTGCCAGCAAGCGCCCGTCGATAGGCGCCGGGGAGCTGTTTTTT.